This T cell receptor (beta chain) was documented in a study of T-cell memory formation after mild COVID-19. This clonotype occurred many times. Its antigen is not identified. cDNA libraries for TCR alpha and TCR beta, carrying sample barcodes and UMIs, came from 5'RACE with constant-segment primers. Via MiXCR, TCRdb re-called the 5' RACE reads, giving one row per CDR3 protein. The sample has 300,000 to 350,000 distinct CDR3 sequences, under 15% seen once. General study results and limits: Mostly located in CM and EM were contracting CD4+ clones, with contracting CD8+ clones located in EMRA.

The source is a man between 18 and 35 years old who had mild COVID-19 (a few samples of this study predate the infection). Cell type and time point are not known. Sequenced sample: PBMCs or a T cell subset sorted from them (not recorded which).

The CDR3 loop reads CASSFAGVRGELFF. DNA of the CDR3: TGTGCCAGCAGTTTCGCGGGGGTTCGCGGGGAGCTGTTTTTT. The rearrangement joins TRBV12-3 or TRBV12-4 to TRBJ2-2, with 7 bases aligning to TRBD2. Unmatched junction bases numbered 5, after V lost 3 bases and J lost 7 bases. The CDR3 spans 14 residues.